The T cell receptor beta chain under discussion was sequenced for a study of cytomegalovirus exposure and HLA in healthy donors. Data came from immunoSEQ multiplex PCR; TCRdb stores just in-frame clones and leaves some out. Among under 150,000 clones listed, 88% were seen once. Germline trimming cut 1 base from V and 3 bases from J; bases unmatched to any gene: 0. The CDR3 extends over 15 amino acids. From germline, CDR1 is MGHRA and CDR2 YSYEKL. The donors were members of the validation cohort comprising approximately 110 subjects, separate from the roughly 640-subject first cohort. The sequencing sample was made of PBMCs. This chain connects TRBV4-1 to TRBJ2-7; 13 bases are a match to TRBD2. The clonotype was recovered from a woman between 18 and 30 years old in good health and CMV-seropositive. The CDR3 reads CASSQGLAGGYEQYF. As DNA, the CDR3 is TGCGCCAGCAGCCAAGGACTAGCGGGGGGCTACGAGCAGTACTTC.